This paragraph reports one T cell receptor (beta chain). Antigen specificity is unknown. These data belong to a study of CD8+ T cells in alopecia areata. Study-wide points: Normal skin's resident alphabeta T cells are also sequenced in scalp samples. Sharing of TCR sequences between patients (possibly for HLA-related reasons) was less clear than in mice. Researchers report lesional scalp, most notably alopecia totalis/universalis, outstripped normal scalp in clonality.

CDR3 size: 15 residues. Germline V gene sequence: CDR1 SGHDT, CDR2 YYEEEE. V lost 4 bases, J lost 0 bases, and 6 bases stayed unmatched. Peripheral blood samples and lesional scalp punch biopsies were obtained from alopecia areata patients. Extraction of RNA preceded its reverse transcription into cDNA, which served as the sequencing template. This table comes from immunoSEQ multiplex PCR, and its TCRdb copy is limited to in-frame clones, with some not included. Altogether tens of thousands of clones are present, less than 65% being singletons, with the ten largest covering about a sixth. Sequenced material: NKG2D-high CD8+ T cells sorted from blood. The rearrangement links TRBV5-6 to TRBJ2-7, with 8 bases lining up with TRBD2. The clonotype comes from a human donor with alopecia areata. In nucleotides, the CDR3 is TGTGCCAGCAGCCTAACCACTAGCGGCTCCTACGAGCAGTACTTC. This codes for CASSLTTSGSYEQYF.